The rows below give T cell receptor beta chains drawn from one sample of a study of early T cells in non-severe SARS-CoV-2 infection. In TCRdb, the 5' RACE reads were re-called with MiXCR into one record per CDR3 protein. The table shows fewer than 70,000 distinct CDR3 sequences, with roughly 4.5% occurring only once. The starting material was whole blood, obtained at baseline. These receptors all stem from an adult who was a healthcare worker with PCR-confirmed SARS-CoV-2 infection or an uninfected control (not recorded which). The donor label of this sample is uncertain. CDR3s include the opening cysteine and the closing phenylalanine or tryptophan. D genes are given only for firm matches. For some rows the clone size is stated as once, few or many, or as a class when expanded; others skip it.

>NA|many|TRBJ2-2|TRBV6-5
TGTGCCAGCAGTTCAGGGGGGGCCGGGGAGCTGTTTTTT
CASSSGGAGELFF
>NA|few|TRBJ1-5|TRBV6-2/TRBV6-3
TGTGCCAGCAGTTACTCGACGGGGGGCCTGCGCAATCAGCCCCAGCATTTT
CASSYSTGGLRNQPQHF
>TRBD2|many|TRBJ2-5|TRBV20-1
TGCAGTGCTAATTTGCTAGCGGGGCAAGAGACCCAGTACTTC
CSANLLAGQETQYF
>NA|NA|TRBJ1-3|TRBV2
TGTGCCAGCAGTGAAGGGAGGGACCGGTTTGTAAACACCATATATTTT
CASSEGRDRFVNTIYF
>NA|few|TRBJ1-1|TRBV7-3
TGTGCCAGCAGCTTATCCACCCCCATGAACACTGAAGCTTTCTTT
CASSLSTPMNTEAFF
>NA|many|TRBJ2-3|TRBV4-1
TGCGCCAGCAGCCGACACACAGATACGCAGTATTTT
CASSRHTDTQYF
>NA|many|TRBJ2-3|TRBV6-5
TGTGCCAGCAGCCTCCAGTCCACAGATACGCAGTATTTT
CASSLQSTDTQYF
>TRBD1|many|TRBJ1-6|TRBV7-2
TGTGCCAGCAGCTTACAGGGGGCTTCACCCCTCCACTTT
CASSLQGASPLHF
>NA|few|TRBJ1-2|TRBV30
TGTGCCTGGAGCGAGGGACCCAACTATGGCTACACCTTC
CAWSEGPNYGYTF
>NA|NA|TRBJ2-2|TRBV7-9
TGTGCCAGCAGCTCCATCGGCACCGGGGAGCTGTTTTTT
CASSSIGTGELFF
>NA|few|TRBJ2-3|TRBV12-3/TRBV12-4
TGTGCCAGCAACACTATGGCAGATACGCAGTATTTT
CASNTMADTQYF
>TRBD1|many|TRBJ2-1|TRBV7-8
TGTGCCAGCAGCTTTAGGCGGACAGGGGACGGGGAGCAGTTCTTC
CASSFRRTGDGEQFF
>NA|many|TRBJ1-2|TRBV5-1
TGCGCCAGCAGCTTGGGAACAGGGCGCTATGGCTACACCTTC
CASSLGTGRYGYTF
>TRBD2|NA|TRBJ2-1|TRBV28
TGTGCCAGCAACCGACTAGCGGGGGCTGAGCAGTTCTTC
CASNRLAGAEQFF
>NA|once|TRBJ2-7|TRBV25-1
TGTGCCAGCACCCCCGAGGGACCATTGTACGAGCAGTACTTC
CASTPEGPLYEQYF
>TRBD1|NA|TRBJ2-1|TRBV28
TGTGCCAGCACAACCCCGACAGGGTCCTTCTACAATGAGCAGTTCTTC
CASTTPTGSFYNEQFF
>TRBD1|many|TRBJ2-7|TRBV4-2
TGTGCCAGCAGCCAGGGACAGGGAACCTACGAGCAGTACTTC
CASSQGQGTYEQYF
>TRBD1|many|TRBJ2-7|TRBV5-6
TGTGCCAGCAGCTTGGGCGGACAGGGGGCCTACGAGCAGTACTTC
CASSLGGQGAYEQYF
>NA|many|TRBJ2-7|TRBV5-5
TGTGCCAGCAGCTGGACAGTCACCTACGAGCAGTACTTC
CASSWTVTYEQYF
>NA|many|TRBJ2-1|TRBV7-9
TGTGCCAGCAGCTACCCCAGGGGAAATGAGCAGTTCTTC
CASSYPRGNEQFF
>NA|few|TRBJ2-5|TRBV6-2/TRBV6-3
TGTGCCAGCAGTTCCGGGACAAGGGGTTATCAAGAGACCCAGTACTTC
CASSSGTRGYQETQYF
>TRBD1|many|TRBJ1-2|TRBV19
TGTGCCAGTAGTCTGCCCGGGACAGGAAGAACCATCTATGGCTACACCTTC
CASSLPGTGRTIYGYTF
>NA|NA|TRBJ1-3|TRBV9
TGTGCCAGCAGCGTAGGGGTCTCTGGAAACACCATATATTTT
CASSVGVSGNTIYF
>NA|few|TRBJ1-1|TRBV7-2
TGTGCCAGCAGGCCCACAGGGTTCACTGAAGCTTTCTTT
CASRPTGFTEAFF
>NA|NA|TRBJ1-5|TRBV7-9
TGTGCCAGCAGCGCCCAAACAGGTAGCAATCAGCCCCAGCATTTT
CASSAQTGSNQPQHF
>TRBD2|many|TRBJ2-2|TRBV13
TGTGCCAGCAGCTTAAGGCTAGCGGGGTCCACCGGGGAGCTGTTTTTT
CASSLRLAGSTGELFF
>NA|NA|TRBJ2-7|TRBV18
TGTGCCAGCTCACCGGGCGCCGGGGAGCAGTACTTC
CASSPGAGEQYF
>NA|NA|TRBJ2-5|TRBV7-2
TGTGCCAGCAGCTTAGTTCCCCCCCTCGCCGTCCAAGAGACCCAGTACTTC
CASSLVPPLAVQETQYF
>NA|NA|TRBJ2-6|TRBV10-3
TGTGCCATCAGTGAAGCAGGGCAGGGCACTGGGGCCAACGTCCTGACTTTC
CAISEAGQGTGANVLTF
>NA|NA|TRBJ1-1|TRBV2
TGTGCCAGCAGAGAAACAGGGTTAAGATATGAAGCTTTCTTT
CASRETGLRYEAFF
>NA|many|TRBJ2-5|TRBV27
TGTGCCAGCAGTTTCCAGGGGCTCGCGGAGACCCAGTACTTC
CASSFQGLAETQYF
>TRBD1|few|TRBJ1-6|TRBV15
TGTGCCACCAGCAGTCCCAGGGGGGATTCACCCCTCCACTTT
CATSSPRGDSPLHF
>NA|few|TRBJ1-2|TRBV20-1
TGCAGTGCCACGATAAGGGCTAGCTATGGCTACACCTTC
CSATIRASYGYTF
>NA|few|TRBJ1-1|TRBV20-1
TGCAGTGCTAGTAGGGGGGCACTCGGGGCTTTCTTT
CSASRGALGAFF
>NA|many|TRBJ1-1|TRBV12-3/TRBV12-4
TGTGCCAGCAGTCCTGACAGCTCGAACACTGAAGCTTTCTTT
CASSPDSSNTEAFF
>TRBD1|many|TRBJ2-1|TRBV10-3
TGTGCCATCAGTGATGGAGGGACAGGTGGCAATGAGCAGTTCTTC
CAISDGGTGGNEQFF
>TRBD1|NA|TRBJ1-1|TRBV6-2/TRBV6-3
TGTGCCAGCAGCCGGACAGGGGACGCTTTCTTT
CASSRTGDAFF
>NA|many|TRBJ2-1|TRBV6-1
TGTGCCAGCAGTGAATCCGACCGTTACAATGAGCAGTTCTTC
CASSESDRYNEQFF
>TRBD1|many|TRBJ2-1|TRBV18
TGTGCCAGCTCACCAGGGACAGTGTATAATGAGCAGTTCTTC
CASSPGTVYNEQFF
>NA|few|TRBJ1-2|TRBV29-1
TGCAGCGTTGAGCGGCAGGCTAGGTCTGGCTACACCTTC
CSVERQARSGYTF
>TRBD1|many|TRBJ2-5|TRBV6-5
TGTGCCAGTCACAGGGGAGAAGAGACCCAGTACTTC
CASHRGEETQYF